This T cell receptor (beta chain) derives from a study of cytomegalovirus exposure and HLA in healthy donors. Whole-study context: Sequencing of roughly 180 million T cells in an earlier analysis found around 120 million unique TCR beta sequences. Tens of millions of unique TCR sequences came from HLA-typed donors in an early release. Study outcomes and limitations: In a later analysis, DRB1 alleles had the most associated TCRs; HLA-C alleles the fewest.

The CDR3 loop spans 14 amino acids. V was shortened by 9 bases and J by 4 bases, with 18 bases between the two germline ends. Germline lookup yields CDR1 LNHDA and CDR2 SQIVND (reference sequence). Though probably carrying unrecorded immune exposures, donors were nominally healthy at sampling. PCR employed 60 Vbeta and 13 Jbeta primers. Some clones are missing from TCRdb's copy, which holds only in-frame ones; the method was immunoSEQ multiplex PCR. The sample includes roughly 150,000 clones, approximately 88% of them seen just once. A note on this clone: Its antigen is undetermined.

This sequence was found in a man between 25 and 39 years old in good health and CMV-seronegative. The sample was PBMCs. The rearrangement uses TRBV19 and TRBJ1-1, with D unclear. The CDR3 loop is CASRPGGGSTEAFF. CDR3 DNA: TGTGCCAGCCGACCTGGCGGAGGGTCCACTGAAGCTTTCTTT. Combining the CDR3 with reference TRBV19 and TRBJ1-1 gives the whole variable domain DGGITQSPKYLFRKEGQNVTLSCEQNLNHDAMYWYRQDPGQGLRLIYYSQIVNDFQKGDIAEGYSVSREKKESFPLTVTSAQKNPTAFYLCASRPGGGSTEAFFGQGTRLTVV.